This T cell receptor (beta chain) came from a study of blood T cell repertoires in COVID-19. For the study at large: In each case, the material was cDNA or gDNA derived from T cells, B-cell-depleted T cells, or PBMCs.

V gave up 4 bases and J gave up 0 bases; unmatched junction bases: 12. The CDR3 runs to 20 residues. Germline assignment: CDR1 LGHDT and CDR2 YNNKEL (reference sequence). This table comes from immunoSEQ multiplex PCR, and its TCRdb copy is limited to in-frame clones, with some not included. Of more than 100,000 clones in the sample, around nine tenths were seen once. V gene TRBV3-1 (or the pseudogene TRBV3-2) combines with J gene TRBJ2-3; 14 bases match TRBD2. The sequenced sample was peripheral blood. The source of this sequence is a woman of 80 years or more in a cohort sampled during active COVID-19. CDR3 amino acids: CASSPGGLAGGGSSTDTQYF. The CDR3, as DNA: TGTGCCAGCAGCCCCGGAGGACTAGCGGGGGGCGGGTCTAGCACAGATACGCAGTATTTT.